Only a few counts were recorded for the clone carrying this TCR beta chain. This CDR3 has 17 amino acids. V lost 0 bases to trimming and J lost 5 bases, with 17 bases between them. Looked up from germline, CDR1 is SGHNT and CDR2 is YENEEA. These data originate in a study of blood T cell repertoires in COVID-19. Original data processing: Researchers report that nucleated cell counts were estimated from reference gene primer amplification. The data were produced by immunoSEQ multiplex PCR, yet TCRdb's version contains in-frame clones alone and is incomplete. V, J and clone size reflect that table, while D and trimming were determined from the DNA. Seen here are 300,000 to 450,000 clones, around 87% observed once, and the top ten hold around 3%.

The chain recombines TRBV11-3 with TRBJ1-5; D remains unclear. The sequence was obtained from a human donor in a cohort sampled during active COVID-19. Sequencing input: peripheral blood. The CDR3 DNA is TGTGCCAGCAGCTTAGATCTGGAGAGCCCGTTCCATCAGCCCCAGCATTTT. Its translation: CASSLDLESPFHQPQHF.